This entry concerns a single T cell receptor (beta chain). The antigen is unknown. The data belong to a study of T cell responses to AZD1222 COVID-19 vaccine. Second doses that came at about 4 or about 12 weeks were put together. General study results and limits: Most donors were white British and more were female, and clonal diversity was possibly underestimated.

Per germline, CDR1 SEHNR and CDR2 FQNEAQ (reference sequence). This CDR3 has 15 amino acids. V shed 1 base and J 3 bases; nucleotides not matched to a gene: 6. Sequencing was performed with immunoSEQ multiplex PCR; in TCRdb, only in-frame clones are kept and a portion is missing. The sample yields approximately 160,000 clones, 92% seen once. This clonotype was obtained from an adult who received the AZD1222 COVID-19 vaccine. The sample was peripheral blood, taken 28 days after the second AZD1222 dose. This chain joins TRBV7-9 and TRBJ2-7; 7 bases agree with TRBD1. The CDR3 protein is CASSLEGAQSYEQYF. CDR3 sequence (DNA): TGTGCCAGCAGCTTAGAGGGGGCGCAAAGCTACGAGCAGTACTTC.